The 17 T cell receptor beta chains presented below share a single source sample, sequenced in a study of sequential checkpoint blockade in melanoma. Treatment in this sample: randomized to nivolumab then ipilimumab (arm A) or the reverse (arm B). This table comes from immunoSEQ multiplex PCR, and its TCRdb copy is limited to in-frame clones, with some not included. In the table there are about 28,000 clones, 85% to 90% of which are singletons. The sample consisted of CD8+ T cells sorted from blood (inferred from file names), taken from a patient given nivolumab and ipilimumab in sequence. The source is a human donor with melanoma.

V usage is TRBV4-3 and J usage is TRBJ2-7, with D possibly matching TRBD2 (6 bases). CDR3 length: 15 amino acids. CDR1 and CDR2 (germline): LGHNA, YSLEER. V lost 2 bases and J lost 3, with 14 bases in between. CDR3 loop: CASSQFGLPGYEQYF. The CDR3, as DNA: TGCGCCAGCAGCCAATTCGGACTACCAGGCTACGAGCAGTACTTC.

The V call is TRBV30, the J call TRBJ1-1, with D perhaps TRBD1 (5 bases). This CDR3 region has 14 residues. Trimming removed 0 bases from V and 0 bases from J, with 8 bases in between. Germline V lookup: CDR1 GTSNPN, CDR2 SVGIG (reference sequence). The CDR3 loop is CAWSVHRMNTEAFF. The CDR3, as DNA: TGTGCCTGGAGTGTGCACAGGATGAACACTGAAGCTTTCTTT.

This chain uses TRBV5-4 with TRBJ2-5; unclear D gene. Matching the DNA end better, TRBJ2-7 makes the J call doubtful. CDR1 and CDR2 from the germline V gene are SGHNT and YYREEE (reference sequence). This CDR3 spans 12 amino acids. The CDR3 sequence is CASSLTLDEQYF. DNA for the CDR3: TGTGCCAGCAGCCTGACCCTAGACGAGCAGTACTTC.

This sequence joins TRBV19 and TRBJ1-2, with D perhaps TRBD1 (5 bases). Trimming removed 7 bases at V and 4 bases at J, with 10 bases between. CDR1 is LNHDA and CDR2 is SQIVND in the germline V gene (reference sequence). The CDR3 spans 12 residues. CDR3: CASTPGFYGYTF. CDR3 in DNA: TGTGCCAGTACCCCAGGGTTCTATGGCTACACCTTC.

This sequence joins TRBV9 and TRBJ2-3, with D possibly matching TRBD2 (5 bases). Trimming removed 7 bases at V and 5 bases at J, with 8 bases between. Germline-derived CDR1 and CDR2 are SGDLS and YYNGEE. The CDR3 contains 11 residues. The CDR3 here is CASAAGDTQYF. The CDR3, as DNA: TGTGCCAGCGCGGCGGGAGATACGCAGTATTTT.

This clone was picked up a small number of times. As DNA, the CDR3 is TGTGCCAGTAGTTCGGTCGTCTACAATGAGCAGTTCTTC. This codes for CASSSVVYNEQFF. This chain uses TRBV19 with TRBJ2-1; no definite D call. The CDR3 is made up of 13 amino acids. V lost 5 bases and J 3 bases, leaving 8 bases between the germline ends. Germline V gene data show CDR1 as LNHDA and CDR2 as SQIVND (reference sequence).

V gene TRBV6-5 combines with J gene TRBJ1-3, with a possible D match to TRBD1 (6 bases). Trimming took off 2 bases at V and 12 bases at J, with 14 bases between the two ends. This CDR3 is 13 amino acids long. Looked up from germline, CDR1 is MNHEY and CDR2 is SVGAGI. Here the CDR3 reads CASSYMNREFIYF. In DNA, the CDR3 is TGTGCCAGCAGTTACATGAACAGGGAGTTCATATATTTT.

The chain links TRBV4-1 to TRBJ1-3; no reliable D call. CDR1 and CDR2 from the germline V gene are MGHRA and YSYEKL. This CDR3 comprises 13 residues. Trimming shortened V by 0 bases and J by 10 bases, and 10 bases separated the two germline ends. CDR3 coding DNA: TGCGCCAGCAGCCAAGAAGCAGGTTTGACCATATATTTT. Its protein product is CASSQEAGLTIYF.

With regard to this clone: This sample includes further DNA sequences coding for the same CDR3. The rearrangement links TRBV5-6 to TRBJ1-4; D not certain. The CDR3 has 14 residues. Germline CDR1 and CDR2: SGHDT and YYEEEE. The V end was cut by 1 base, the J end by 0 bases, with 4 bases between. CDR3 amino acids: CASSLLATNEKLFF. The CDR3 bases are TGTGCCAGCAGCTTGCTTGCAACTAATGAAAAACTGTTTTTT.

J is TRBJ1-5 and V is TRBV27; D uncertain. The germline V gene has CDR1 MNHEY and CDR2 SMNVEV (reference sequence). Trimming cost V 11 bases and J 4 bases, with 15 bases left between them. The CDR3 has 13 amino acids. This CDR3 reads CAASKTQNQPQHF. The CDR3 nucleotides are TGTGCCGCCAGCAAGACTCAGAATCAGCCCCAGCATTTT.

The genes are TRBV11-3 and TRBJ2-2, with TRBD1 identical over 7 bases. This CDR3 comprises 16 residues. Germline loops: CDR1 SGHNT, CDR2 YENEEA. V was clipped by 5 bases and J by 3 bases; unmatched bases: 9. CDR3 protein: CASSPAAGGDTGELFF. CDR3 coding DNA: TGTGCCAGCAGCCCCGCGGCAGGGGGAGACACCGGGGAGCTGTTTTTT. Drawing the rest from reference TRBV11-3 and TRBJ2-2, the complete variable domain is EAGVVQSPRYKIIEKKQPVAFWCNPISGHNTLYWYLQNLGQGPELLIRYENEEAVDDSQLPKDRFSAERLKGVDSTLKIQPAELGDSAVYLCASSPAAGGDTGELFFGEGSRLTVL.

Regarding this clone: One junction end does not reproduce the germline sequence, and a read error may be involved. The genes are TRBV5-1 and TRBJ1-1; TRBD1 aligns across 9 bases. Germline CDR1 reads SGHRS; CDR2 reads YFSETQ. The CDR3 is made up of 14 amino acids. The CDR3 nucleotides read TGCGCCAGCAGCGCCGGGACAGGGAACCCTGAAGCTTTCTTT. Translating gives CASSAGTGNPEAFF.

CDR3 in DNA: TGTGCCAGCACTAAGGAGAACACAGATACGCAGTATTTT. Translation: CASTKENTDTQYF. V gene TRBV2 combines with J gene TRBJ2-3; D gene unclear. The CDR3 consists of 13 residues. The ends were cut back, 7 bases at V and 2 bases at J, with 10 bases in the middle. The germline V gene has CDR1 SNHLY and CDR2 FYNNEI.

The chain is built from TRBV19 and TRBJ2-1, with a tentative D call TRBD1 (6 bases). From germline, CDR1 is LNHDA and CDR2 SQIVND (reference sequence). This CDR3 is 15 amino acids long. Between the trimmed V and J ends, which lost 8 bases and 0 bases, there was a span of 14 bases. CDR3 region: CASSALGGSYNEQFF. Written as DNA, the CDR3 is TGTGCCAGTTCTGCGCTAGGGGGCTCCTACAATGAGCAGTTCTTC. Supplemented by reference TRBV19 and TRBJ2-1, the full variable domain reads DGGITQSPKYLFRKEGQNVTLSCEQNLNHDAMYWYRQDPGQGLRLIYYSQIVNDFQKGDIAEGYSVSREKKESFPLTVTSAQKNPTAFYLCASSALGGSYNEQFFGPGTRLTVL.

The chain links TRBV6-6 to TRBJ2-5; the D is unclear. Trimming stripped 4 bases from V and 2 bases from J, with 17 bases between. Germline lookup yields CDR1 MNHNY and CDR2 SVGAGI (reference sequence). This CDR3 has 16 residues. The DNA for the CDR3 is TGTGCCAGCAGTTCCCTCACTCTGCCCCCACAAGAGACCCAGTACTTC. It translates to CASSSLTLPPQETQYF.

Note on this clone: Other DNA variants within this sample encode the same CDR3. The rearrangement joins TRBV28 to TRBJ2-7; D is possibly TRBD1 or TRBD2 (5 bases each). The CDR3 extends over 13 amino acids. In germline, CDR1 is MDHEN, CDR2 SYDVKM. V lost 3 bases and J lost 7, with 13 bases in between. CDR3 bases: TGTGCCAGCAGTTTTGTCCCGGGGCGGGAGCAGTACGTC. Its protein product is CASSFVPGREQYV.

V and J are TRBV2 and TRBJ2-2; 8 nucleotides agree with TRBD2. The CDR3 is 16 residues long. V shed 2 bases and J 4 bases; nucleotides not matched to a gene: 6. Germline V CDR1 and CDR2: SNHLY, FYNNEI. DNA of the CDR3: TGTGCCAGCAGTGAAACTAGCGGTCCGAGCACCGGGGAGCTGTTTTTT. It codes for CASSETSGPSTGELFF.